Shown below are 3 T cell receptor beta chains from a single sample sequenced in a study of PD-L1 blockade in urothelial cancer. Time point given: pretreatment peripheral blood. Measured with immunoSEQ multiplex PCR; TCRdb has only the in-frame clones, and not every one. The sample lists 100,000 to 150,000 clones; approximately 84% were seen once. Sequences were derived from PBMCs, sampled around atezolizumab (anti-PD-L1) treatment. These receptors originate from a man aged 45 to 65 with urothelial cancer.

This clone was recorded once. J is TRBJ2-6 and V is TRBV19; a weak D match, TRBD1 (6 bases). The germline gives CDR1 LNHDA, CDR2 SQIVND (reference sequence). The length of the CDR3 is 18 residues. The germline V and J ends were trimmed by 8 bases and 0 bases, with 20 bases remaining between them. CDR3 sequence (DNA): TGTGCCAGTTCGGGCCTTAGACAGGTGCACTCTGGGGCCAACGTCCTGACTTTC. It encodes CASSGLRQVHSGANVLTF.

The chain employs TRBV18 and TRBJ2-3, with D perhaps matching TRBD1 (5 bases). V shed 1 base and J shed 5 bases, with 10 bases lying between them. Looked up from germline, CDR1 is KGHSH and CDR2 is LQKENI. CDR3 size: 14 residues. The CDR3 coding sequence is TGTGCCAGCTCACCACGCCAGGGCCTAGATACGCAGTATTTT. This translates into CASSPRQGLDTQYF.

The chain joins TRBV5-6 to TRBJ2-3, with D possibly matching TRBD1 (5 bases). CDR3 length: 15 amino acids. Germline V gene data show CDR1 as SGHDT and CDR2 as YYEEEE. V lost 1 base and J lost 1, with 10 bases in between. As DNA, the CDR3 is TGTGCCAGCAGCTTGAAAGGGGCTGGCACAGATACGCAGTATTTT. It encodes CASSLKGAGTDTQYF. Variable domain in full (rest from reference TRBV5-6 and TRBJ2-3): DAGVTQSPTHLIKTRGQQVTLRCSPKSGHDTVSWYQQALGQGPQFIFQYYEEEERQRGNFPDRFSGHQFPNYSSELNVNALLLGDSALYLCASSLKGAGTDTQYFGPGTRLTVL.